The 19 T cell receptor beta chains given below trace back to one sample, sequenced in a study of shared clonotypes between healthy human individuals. Clones were read by immunoSEQ multiplex PCR, and TCRdb kept only the in-frame ones, dropping some. The profile shows about 2 million clones, 85% to 95% of them singletons. Positive CCR7 selection of CD45RO-negative cells yielded the naive CD8 cells, and terminally differentiated effector memory CD45RA+ cells were excluded. Sequences were obtained from naive CD8+ T cells sorted from blood. The receptors come from a man aged 18 to 30 in good health.

The chain recombines TRBV29-1 with TRBJ2-1; D is unclear. This CDR3 spans 15 amino acids. Trimming shortened V by 5 bases and J by 2 bases, and 16 bases separated the two germline ends. Germline V gene data show CDR1 as SQVTM and CDR2 as ANQGSEA. This chain's CDR3 is CSVPTELGTYNEQFF. In DNA, the CDR3 is TGCAGCGTTCCGACTGAGCTTGGGACCTACAATGAGCAGTTCTTC.

The chain couples TRBV4-1 to TRBJ2-7, with TRBD2 matching over 11 bases. In germline, CDR1 is MGHRA, CDR2 YSYEKL. CDR3 length: 15 amino acids. With 3 bases clipped from V and 3 bases from J, the junction kept 4 bases outside the gene matches. CDR3 sequence: CASSQTSGDFYEQYF. As DNA, the CDR3 is TGCGCCAGCAGCCAGACTAGCGGGGACTTCTACGAGCAGTACTTC.

CDR3 protein: CASGHSNQPQHF. The CDR3 DNA sequence: TGTGCCAGTGGACATAGCAATCAGCCCCAGCATTTT. V gene TRBV25-1 combines with J gene TRBJ1-5, with a possible D match to TRBD1 (5 bases). CDR1 is MGHDK, CDR2 SYGVNS, per germline. The CDR3 consists of 12 residues. Trimming took off 9 bases at V and 0 bases at J, with 6 bases between the two ends.

The chain joins TRBV9 to TRBJ1-6; D remains unclear. The CDR3 has 14 amino acids. V lost 3 bases, J lost 6 bases, and 10 bases lay in between. Germline CDR1 reads SGDLS; CDR2 reads YYNGEE. The CDR3 nucleotides read TGTGCCAGCAGCGCCAGTCATGGTAATTCACCCCTCCACTTT. Translating it yields CASSASHGNSPLHF.

The chain combines TRBV5-6 with TRBJ1-6, with D hard to call. The CDR3 contains 15 residues. V was trimmed by 0 bases and J by 7 bases, leaving 11 bases between them. Germline lookup yields CDR1 SGHDT and CDR2 YYEEEE. CDR3 nucleotide sequence: TGTGCCAGCAGCTTGGGTACTGAGAGGAATTCACCCCTCCACTTT. It codes for CASSLGTERNSPLHF.

The CDR3 spells CASSEAWPDRGNQPQHF. CDR3 nucleotide sequence: TGTGCCAGCAGTGAAGCATGGCCGGACAGGGGCAATCAGCCCCAGCATTTT. V gene TRBV6-1 combines with J gene TRBJ1-5; TRBD1 aligns across 8 bases. The CDR3 totals 17 residues. Per germline, CDR1 MNHNS and CDR2 SASEGT. J gave up 2 bases and V 0 bases, and 6 bases lay outside the gene matches.

V usage is TRBV27 and J usage is TRBJ1-2; D is perhaps TRBD1 (6 bases). This CDR3 contains 17 residues. V lost 0 bases to trimming and J lost 8 bases, with 22 bases between them. Germline assignment: CDR1 MNHEY and CDR2 SMNVEV (reference sequence). CDR3 protein: CASSLSYHEGGGRGYTF. In nucleotides, the CDR3 is TGTGCCAGCAGTTTATCTTACCACGAGGGCGGGGGGCGAGGCTACACCTTC.

The rearrangement links TRBV13 to TRBJ2-3; 8 bases line up with TRBD2. Germline CDR1 is PRHDT and CDR2 is FYEKMQ (reference sequence). The CDR3 runs to 17 residues. The V gene end was trimmed by 0 bases and the J gene end by 2 bases; junction bases not matched to a gene: 7. CDR3: CASSLGAGVGYTDTQYF. The CDR3 DNA follows: TGTGCCAGCAGCTTAGGAGCGGGAGTTGGTTACACAGATACGCAGTATTTT.

In the case of this clone: This same CDR3 is encoded by further DNA sequences in the sample. The J gene is TRBJ2-7, the V gene TRBV5-1, with 8 bases identical to TRBD1. Germline assignment: CDR1 SGHRS and CDR2 YFSETQ. V shed 0 bases, J shed 0 bases, and the junction held 2 bases outside the gene matches. The CDR3 extends over 15 amino acids. In nucleotides, the CDR3 is TGCGCCAGCAGCTTGGGACAGGGGTCCTCCTACGAGCAGTACTTC. Protein sequence: CASSLGQGSSYEQYF.

As for this clone: One base away lies a much larger clone, so this may be a sequencing read error. The chain recombines TRBV11-2 with TRBJ2-5, with D unclear. Trimming pared 3 bases from V and 5 bases from J, leaving 4 bases between. This CDR3 region has 11 residues. The germline CDR1 and CDR2 sequences are SGHAT and FQNNGV. CDR3 sequence: CASSLWETQYF. The CDR3 DNA sequence: TGTGCCAGCAGCTTGTGGGAGACCCAGTACTTC.

The chain couples TRBV9 to TRBJ2-3; 7 bases align to TRBD2. The CDR3 loop spans 15 amino acids. Germline CDR1 and CDR2: SGDLS and YYNGEE. Trimming cost V 0 bases and J 2 bases; bases outside gene matches: 3. The chain's CDR3 is CASSVASGLTDTQYF. CDR3 bases: TGTGCCAGCAGCGTAGCTAGCGGCCTCACAGATACGCAGTATTTT.

The J gene is TRBJ2-1, the V gene TRBV6-5; D remains ambiguous. The V and J ends lost 5 bases and 8 bases respectively, with 16 bases between them. CDR3 length: 14 residues. Germline CDR1 reads MNHEY; CDR2 reads SVGAGI. This CDR3 is CASSAPPRLDEQFF. For the CDR3, the DNA is TGTGCCAGCAGTGCCCCCCCTAGGCTCGATGAGCAGTTCTTC.

The V and J genes are TRBV30 and TRBJ2-3; a weak D match, TRBD2 (6 bases). V lost 3 bases and J lost 1, with 14 bases in between. The CDR3 spans 15 residues. Germline V CDR1 and CDR2: GTSNPN, SVGIG (reference sequence). CDR3 region: CAWSLGGAGTDTQYF. CDR3 sequence (DNA): TGTGCCTGGAGCCTTGGCGGGGCAGGCACAGATACGCAGTATTTT.

The chain employs TRBV4-1 and TRBJ1-4; 8 bases are a match to TRBD1. Per the germline V gene, CDR1 is MGHRA and CDR2 is YSYEKL. V trimming: 5 bases; J trimming: 4 bases; junction bases outside the gene matches: 9. This CDR3 comprises 16 residues. CDR3 region: CASSYTQGAVNEKLFF. The CDR3 DNA reads as TGCGCCAGCAGCTATACCCAGGGGGCGGTTAATGAAAAACTGTTTTTT.

The J gene is TRBJ2-7, the V gene TRBV6-1; D may be TRBD2 (5 bases). Germline V CDR1 and CDR2: MNHNS, SASEGT. The V end lost 2 bases, the J end lost 2 bases, and 19 bases lay between the germline ends. This CDR3 spans 17 amino acids. CDR3 residues: CASSEKEPALAAYEQYF. The CDR3 DNA follows: TGTGCCAGCAGTGAAAAGGAGCCGGCGCTAGCTGCCTACGAGCAGTACTTC.

The chain links TRBV27 to TRBJ1-1; 9 bases match TRBD1. This CDR3 is built from 14 residues. The V gene's germline CDR1 is MNHEY and CDR2 SMNVEV (reference sequence). With V trimmed by 8 bases and J by 4 bases, 8 bases remained unmatched. CDR3 DNA: TGTGCCAGCGGCGAGACAGGGGGGGCCACTGAAGCTTTCTTT. Translating gives CASGETGGATEAFF.

This clone was observed once. The chain has TRBV11-2 and TRBJ2-7, with 11 positions matching TRBD1. V lost 5 bases to trimming and J lost 1 base; unmatched junction nucleotides: 10. Germline loops: CDR1 SGHAT, CDR2 FQNNGV. The CDR3 loop spans 17 amino acids. CDR3 DNA sequence: TGTGCCAGCAGCCAAGGGACAGGGGGTAGTAGGTCCTACGAGCAGTACTTC. Translated, it gives CASSQGTGGSRSYEQYF.

The chain couples TRBV28 to TRBJ2-7; TRBD2 aligns across 7 bases. V lost 7 bases, J lost 6 bases, and 6 bases stayed unmatched. Germline CDR1 reads MDHEN; CDR2 reads SYDVKM. This CDR3 is built from 12 residues. The CDR3 coding sequence is TGTGCCAGCAACGAGTGGGAGGGCGAGCAGTACTTC. Translation gives CASNEWEGEQYF.

CDR3 loop: CASSLGPGLAYEQYF. CDR3 in DNA: TGTGCCAGCAGTTTGGGCCCAGGGCTCGCCTACGAGCAGTACTTC. The chain joins TRBV27 to TRBJ2-7; possible D gene TRBD1, 5 bases. V was clipped by 3 bases and J by 2 bases, with 14 bases between them. This CDR3 region has 15 residues. CDR1 MNHEY and CDR2 SMNVEV come from the germline V gene (reference sequence).